This T cell receptor beta chain emerged from a study of T-cell memory formation after mild COVID-19. MiXCR, run by TCRdb on the 5' RACE reads, gives a single entry per CDR3 protein. The sample consists of more than 250,000 distinct CDR3 sequences, 15% to 20% of them appearing once. The CDR3 covers 14 residues. Germline V lookup: CDR1 SQVTM, CDR2 ANQGSEA. Trimming cost V 6 bases and J 3 bases, with 14 bases left between them. The chain is built from TRBV29-1 and TRBJ2-2; tentatively, D is TRBD1 or TRBD2 (5 bases each). The sequencing input was PBMCs or a T cell subset sorted from them (not recorded which). This receptor was taken from a man aged 18 to 30 who had mild COVID-19 (a few samples of this study predate the infection). Cell type and time point are not known. CDR3 residues: CSVAGAVDTGELFF. CDR3 nucleotides: TGCAGCGTCGCCGGGGCAGTGGACACCGGGGAGCTGTTTTTT.